The 3 T cell receptor beta chains below come from one sample, sequenced in a study of identical twins. A single record per CDR3 protein comes from TCRdb applying MiXCR to the 5' RACE reads. The sample carries about 520,000 distinct CDR3 sequences, around 20% recorded once. These data also featured in a second study, about T cells expressing NK-cell markers.

Source material: CD4+ T cells sorted from blood. The source of these receptors is a woman younger than 30 in good health.

There are a few counts of this clonotype. The V gene is TRBV7-9, the J gene TRBJ2-5; D possibly uses TRBD1 or TRBD2 (5 bases each). Germline CDR1 is SEHNR and CDR2 is FQNEAQ (reference sequence). V was pared by 3 bases and J by 5 bases, with 16 bases between. The CDR3 extends over 15 amino acids. CDR3 residues: CASSFRDGGPETQYF. CDR3 coding DNA: TGTGCCAGCAGCTTTAGGGACGGTGGACCCGAGACCCAGTACTTC.

This clonotype has more than one count but fewer than ten. The V and J genes are TRBV7-6 and TRBJ2-6; TRBD1 matches 10 bases. V was pared by 5 bases and J by 3 bases, with 7 bases of the junction left unmatched. This CDR3 comprises 17 residues. CDR1 and CDR2 (germline): SGHVS, FNYEAQ. CDR3: CASSRRQGAYGANVLTF. The CDR3 nucleotides read TGTGCCAGCAGCCGTAGACAGGGGGCGTATGGGGCCAACGTCCTGACTTTC.

This clonotype has a count of ten or more. The chain has TRBV29-1 and TRBJ2-3; no clear D gene. CDR1 SQVTM and CDR2 ANQGSEA come from the germline V gene. V was cut by 3 bases and J by 4 bases, with 8 bases left in between. The CDR3 spans 12 residues. CDR3 loop: CSVDGGSDTQYF. In nucleotides, the CDR3 is TGCAGCGTTGATGGTGGGTCAGATACGCAGTATTTT.